This TCR beta chain was documented in a study of response to subunit inactivated influenza vaccine. The study's findings and limits: It was suggested by the authors that few new T cells are recruited by each seasonal influenza vaccination.

Germline lookup yields CDR1 MNHEY and CDR2 SMNVEV (reference sequence). The CDR3 extends over 14 amino acids. Trimming cost V 5 bases and J 6 bases, with 17 bases left between them. TCRdb redid the calling of the RT-PCR reads with MiXCR, one entry per CDR3 protein. Of approximately 730,000 distinct CDR3 sequences in the sample, more than 11% were seen once. This clonotype was seen repeatedly, ten times or more. Its matching antigen is unknown. The receptor was derived from a man in his fifties who received an inactivated influenza vaccine. The gene calls are TRBV27 and TRBJ2-7; D possibly corresponds to TRBD1 (5 bases). The sample here was PBMCs from blood, taken less than 15 days before vaccination. The CDR3 DNA reads TGTGCCAGCAGTAACGCCAGGGTATCGGGCGAGCAGTACTTC. Protein sequence: CASSNARVSGEQYF.